This T cell receptor (beta chain) is from a study of regulatory T cells in long-lasting Graves disease. Study summary: Over 5 years on antithyroid drugs plus positive TSH receptor antibodies marked Graves' disease as persistent.

Findings of the study overall: Lower TCR diversity characterized persistent Graves' patients relative to newly diagnosed patients.

As to time point: persistent/refractory GD, antithyroid drugs over 5 years with positive TRAb. With RNA extracted from PBMCs as input, the TCR library was made. Combining iRepertoire HTBI primers with Arm-PCR of CDR3 regions, the authors built TCR beta libraries. TCRdb processed the multiplex PCR reads anew with MiXCR; each CDR3 protein has one entry. The data contain nearly 350,000 distinct CDR3 sequences, around 19% of them singletons. Germline V gene sequence: CDR1 SGDLS, CDR2 YYNGEE. V dropped 0 bases and J dropped 5 bases, with 11 bases sitting between them. CDR3 length: 14 amino acids. This clonotype appeared a single time. Its target is not known. A much larger clone lies a single base off, so this may be a read error.

This chain uses TRBV9 with TRBJ2-5; perhaps TRBD2 as D (7 bases). The source is a female donor with Graves disease. Specimen: peripheral blood mononuclear cells (PBMCs), collected when the disease was refractory, from a patient treated with antithyroid drugs. The CDR3 nucleotides are TGTGCCAGCAGCGTAGGCGGGGGCATCGAGACCCAGTACTTC. This encodes CASSVGGGIETQYF.